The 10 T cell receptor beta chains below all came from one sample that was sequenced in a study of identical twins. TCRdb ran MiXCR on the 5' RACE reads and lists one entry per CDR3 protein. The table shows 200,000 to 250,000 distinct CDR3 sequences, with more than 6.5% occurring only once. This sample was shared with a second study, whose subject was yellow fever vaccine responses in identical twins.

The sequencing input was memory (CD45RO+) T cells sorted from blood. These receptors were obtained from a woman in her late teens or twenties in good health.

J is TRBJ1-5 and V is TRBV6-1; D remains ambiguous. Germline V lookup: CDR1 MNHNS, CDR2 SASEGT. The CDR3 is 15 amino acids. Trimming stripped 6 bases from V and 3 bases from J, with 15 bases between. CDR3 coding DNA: TGTGCCAGCAGACCGTCACGGGGTAACAATCAGCCCCAGCATTTT. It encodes CASRPSRGNNQPQHF.

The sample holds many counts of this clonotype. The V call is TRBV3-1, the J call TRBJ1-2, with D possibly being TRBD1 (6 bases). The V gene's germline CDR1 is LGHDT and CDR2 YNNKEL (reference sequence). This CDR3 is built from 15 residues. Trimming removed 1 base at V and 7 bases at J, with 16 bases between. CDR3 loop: CASSQGRGAPRGYTF. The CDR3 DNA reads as TGTGCCAGCAGCCAAGGGAGGGGGGCGCCCCGTGGCTACACCTTC. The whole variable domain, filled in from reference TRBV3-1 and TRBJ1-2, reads DTAVSQTPKYLVTQMGNDKSIKCEQNLGHDTMYWYKQDSKKFLKIMFSYNNKELIINETVPNRFSPKSPDKAHLNLHINSLELGDSAVYFCASSQGRGAPRGYTFGSGTRLTVV.

The CDR3 nucleotides are TGTGCCAGCAGAGAAACTAGCCCCCCCAATGAGCAGTTCTTC. As protein: CASRETSPPNEQFF. This chain connects TRBV2 to TRBJ2-1; a weak D match, TRBD2 (6 bases). Germline V CDR1 and CDR2: SNHLY, FYNNEI. The V end lost 6 bases, the J end lost 6 bases, and 15 bases lay between the germline ends. The CDR3 contains 14 residues. The entire variable domain, with the rest obtained from reference TRBV2 and TRBJ2-1, is as follows: EPEVTQTPSHQVTQMGQEVILRCVPISNHLYFYWYRQILGQKVEFLVSFYNNEISEKSEIFDDQFSVERPDGSNFTLKIRSTKLEDSAMYFCASRETSPPNEQFFGPGTRLTVL.

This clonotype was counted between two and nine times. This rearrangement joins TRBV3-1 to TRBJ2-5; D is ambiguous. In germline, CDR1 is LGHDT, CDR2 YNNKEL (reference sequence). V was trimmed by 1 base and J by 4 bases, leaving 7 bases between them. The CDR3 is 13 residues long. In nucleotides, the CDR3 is TGTGCCAGCAGCCAAGGAGGCCGAGAGACCCAGTACTTC. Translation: CASSQGGRETQYF.

CDR3 in amino acids: CASSVSPTYEQYF. The CDR3 nucleotides read TGTGCCAGCAGCGTTTCACCAACCTACGAGCAGTACTTC. The chain uses TRBV6-1 and TRBJ2-7; unclear D gene. CDR3 length: 13 residues. V lost 6 bases and J lost 2, with 11 bases in between. Germline loops: CDR1 MNHNS, CDR2 SASEGT.

CDR3 region: CASTVLGYNEQFF. CDR3 nucleotide sequence: TGTGCCAGTACAGTTTTAGGCTACAATGAGCAGTTCTTC. The chain recombines TRBV6-5 with TRBJ2-1, with D uncertain. V was shortened by 9 bases and J by 3 bases, with 12 bases between the two germline ends. The V gene's germline CDR1 is MNHEY and CDR2 SVGAGI. The CDR3 runs to 13 residues.

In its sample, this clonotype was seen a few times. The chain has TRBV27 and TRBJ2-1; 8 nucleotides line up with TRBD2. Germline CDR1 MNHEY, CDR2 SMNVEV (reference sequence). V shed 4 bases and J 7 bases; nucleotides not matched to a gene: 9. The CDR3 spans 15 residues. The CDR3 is CASSSFPGGRNEQFF. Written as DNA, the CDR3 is TGTGCCAGCAGTTCTTTCCCGGGGGGGCGAAATGAGCAGTTCTTC.

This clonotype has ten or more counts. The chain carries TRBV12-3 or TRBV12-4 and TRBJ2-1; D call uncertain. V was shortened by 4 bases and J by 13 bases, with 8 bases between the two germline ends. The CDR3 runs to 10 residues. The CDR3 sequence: CASSSSRQFF. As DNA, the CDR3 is TGTGCCAGCAGTTCCAGTCGACAGTTCTTC.

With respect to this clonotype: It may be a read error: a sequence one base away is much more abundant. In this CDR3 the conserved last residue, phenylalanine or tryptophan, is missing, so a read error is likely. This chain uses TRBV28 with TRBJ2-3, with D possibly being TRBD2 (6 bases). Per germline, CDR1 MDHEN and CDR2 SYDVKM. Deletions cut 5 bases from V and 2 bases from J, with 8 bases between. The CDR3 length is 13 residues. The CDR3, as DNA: TGTGCCAGCAGTACGGGAGCCACAGATACGCAGTATTCT. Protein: CASSTGATDTQYS.

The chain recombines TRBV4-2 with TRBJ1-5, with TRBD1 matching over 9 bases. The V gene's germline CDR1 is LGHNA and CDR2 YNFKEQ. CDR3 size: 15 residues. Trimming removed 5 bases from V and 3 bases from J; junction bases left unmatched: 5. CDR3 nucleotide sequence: TGTGCCAGCAGCAGGGGGACAGGGTTCAATCAGCCCCAGCATTTT. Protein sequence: CASSRGTGFNQPQHF.